This entry lists 10 T cell receptor beta chains sequenced from one sample in a study of beta chain features in type 1 diabetes. Overall study findings and caveats: TCRB CDR3s from Type 1 diabetes patients were moderately but significantly shorter in all four CD4+ subsets.

Isolated RNA was reverse transcribed in full, so expressed TCRB transcripts were sequenced. The repertoire was sequenced with immunoSEQ multiplex PCR; TCRdb's copy has only in-frame clones and lacks some. The sample lists 150,000 to 200,000 clones, roughly 65% occurring once. The antigens for these receptors are not known. The sample consisted of naive CD4+ T cells from blood. Source of these receptors: a man aged 25 to 40 with type 1 diabetes.

The chain joins TRBV30 to TRBJ2-7; D assignment may be TRBD1 or TRBD2 (5 bases each). The CDR3 runs to 12 residues. Trimming took off 8 bases at V and 8 bases at J, with 19 bases between the two ends. Germline assignment: CDR1 GTSNPN and CDR2 SVGIG (reference sequence). In nucleotides, the CDR3 is TGTGCCAGAACAGAGGGGTGGAATCAGCAGTACTTC. It specifies CARTEGWNQQYF.

The rearrangement links TRBV4-1 to TRBJ2-7; no clear D gene. The CDR3 has 14 amino acids. CDR1 and CDR2 (germline): MGHRA, YSYEKL. The V end lost 4 bases, the J end lost 4 bases, and 14 bases lay between the germline ends. CDR3 region: CASSRGSEAYEQYF. CDR3 nucleotide sequence: TGCGCCAGCAGCCGTGGATCTGAGGCGTACGAGCAGTACTTC.

The DNA of the CDR3 is TGCAGCGTTGTCGGGACGGAAGAAAGAGAGACCCAGTACTTC. Protein sequence: CSVVGTEERETQYF. The chain recombines TRBV29-1 with TRBJ2-5; D possibly matches TRBD1 or TRBD2 (5 bases each). CDR3 length: 14 amino acids. The germline V and J ends were trimmed by 4 bases and 4 bases, with 16 bases remaining between them. Germline values: CDR1 SQVTM, CDR2 ANQGSEA.

This clone occurred a few times. V usage is TRBV25-1 and J usage is TRBJ2-5, with D possibly being TRBD2 (6 bases). CDR3 length: 14 amino acids. V gave up 8 bases and J gave up 4 bases, with 17 bases separating them. Germline loops: CDR1 MGHDK, CDR2 SYGVNS. CDR3 residues: CASLPRQGGETQYF. The CDR3, as DNA: TGTGCCAGCCTTCCCAGGCAGGGAGGAGAGACCCAGTACTTC.

As to this clone: At the DNA level, this CDR3 is encoded by other sequences in the same sample as well. J is TRBJ2-3 and V is TRBV20-1; D ambiguous. The V and J ends lost 3 bases and 6 bases respectively, with 7 bases between them. This CDR3 has 11 amino acids. Germline-derived CDR1 and CDR2 are DFQATT and SNEGSKA (reference sequence). The CDR3 DNA reads as TGCAGTGCTAGTTCCAGGGATACGCAGTATTTT. Its translation: CSASSRDTQYF.

The genes are TRBV7-2 and TRBJ2-7; D remains unclear. The V gene lost 5 bases and the J gene lost 5 bases, with 19 bases spanning the gap. This CDR3 is built from 15 residues. From germline, CDR1 is SGHTA and CDR2 FQGNSA. CDR3 region: CTSSRLAFSRHEQYF. Written as DNA, the CDR3 is TGTACCAGCAGCCGTTTGGCCTTTAGCAGGCACGAGCAGTACTTC.

This chain connects TRBV18 to TRBJ2-5; the D gene is possibly TRBD1 (5 bases). This CDR3 region has 14 residues. CDR1 is KGHSH, CDR2 LQKENI, per germline. The V gene lost 1 base and the J gene lost 3 bases, with 9 bases spanning the gap. CDR3 amino acids: CASSPRGGEETQYF. The CDR3 bases are TGTGCCAGCTCACCACGGGGCGGAGAAGAGACCCAGTACTTC. Filled out from reference TRBV18 and TRBJ2-5, the complete variable domain reads NAGVMQNPRHLVRRRGQEARLRCSPMKGHSHVYWYRQLPEEGLKFMVYLQKENIIDESGMPKERFSAEFPKEGPSILRIQQVVRGDSAAYFCASSPRGGEETQYFGPGTRLLVL.

The CDR3 spells CAWTQQGYTEAFF. Written as DNA, the CDR3 is TGTGCCTGGACTCAACAGGGGTACACTGAAGCTTTCTTT. The V call is TRBV30, the J call TRBJ1-1; 7 bases match TRBD1. V shed 4 bases, J shed 3 bases, and the junction held 5 bases outside the gene matches. Germline-derived CDR1 and CDR2 are GTSNPN and SVGIG (reference sequence). This CDR3 spans 13 amino acids.

The chain recombines TRBV30 with TRBJ2-3; D is tentatively TRBD1 or TRBD2 (5 bases each). V was shortened by 4 bases and J by 3 bases, with 14 bases between the two germline ends. Germline V gene data show CDR1 as GTSNPN and CDR2 as SVGIG (reference sequence). The CDR3 runs 14 residues. DNA for the CDR3: TGTGCCTGGAATCCGGGGCTCGGGACAGATACGCAGTATTTT. It yields the protein CAWNPGLGTDTQYF.

Written as DNA, the CDR3 is TGTGCCAGCACAGGAGGAAGTGGGGGAGATACGCAGTATTTT. Residues: CASTGGSGGDTQYF. V is TRBV7-2 and J is TRBJ2-3; either TRBD1 or TRBD2 may supply D (5 bases each). Germline assignment: CDR1 SGHTA and CDR2 FQGNSA. The CDR3 runs to 14 residues. Between the trimmed V and J ends, which lost 7 bases and 5 bases, there was a span of 16 bases.